These T cell receptor beta chains were read from a single sample in a study of T cells after yellow fever vaccination. MiXCR, run by TCRdb on the 5' RACE reads, gives a single entry per CDR3 protein. The sample contains some 200,000 distinct CDR3 sequences, approximately 11% of which appear only once. This specimen consisted of CD8+ T cells sorted from PBMCs, obtained 15 days after the yellow fever booster vaccination. The receptors shown here come from a man in his late teens or twenties who received the YFV17D yellow fever vaccine. CDR3s include the opening cysteine and the closing phenylalanine or tryptophan. A D gene is named only where the DNA matches it firmly. Where a row states a size, it is once, few, many or the class of an expanded clone; other rows omit it.

J gene,clone size,V gene,D gene,CDR3 protein,CDR3 DNA
TRBJ2-3,.,TRBV16,TRBD1,CASSQSIGGVTDTQYF,TGTGCCAGCAGCCAATCCATAGGGGGCGTCACAGATACGCAGTATTTT
TRBJ2-7,many,TRBV6-5,.,CASSYGGLYSYEQYF,TGTGCCAGCAGTTATGGGGGGCTATACTCCTACGAGCAGTACTTC
TRBJ2-1,few,TRBV15,TRBD2,CATSPGPNLGGAKNEQFF,TGTGCCACCAGTCCCGGCCCCAACCTCGGGGGGGCGAAAAATGAGCAGTTCTTC
TRBJ2-2,.,TRBV4-1,TRBD2,CASSHQLRTSGGPRPNTGELFF,TGCGCCAGCAGCCATCAATTACGGACTAGCGGGGGGCCTAGGCCGAACACCGGGGAGCTGTTTTTT
TRBJ2-7,.,TRBV6-5,.,CASSRDRRGEQYF,TGTGCCAGCAGCCGGGACCGTCGGGGCGAGCAGTACTTC
TRBJ2-7,.,TRBV7-9,TRBD1,CASTFSGQGTYEQYF,TGTGCCAGCACCTTCTCGGGACAGGGAACCTACGAGCAGTACTTC
TRBJ2-7,.,TRBV20-1,.,CSAPRGGRNSYEQYF,TGCAGTGCCCCTAGGGGGGGACGGAACTCCTACGAGCAGTACTTC
TRBJ2-1,few,TRBV29-1,TRBD2,CSVDGLAGADNEQFF,TGCAGCGTTGATGGCCTAGCGGGGGCTGACAATGAGCAGTTCTTC
TRBJ2-1,.,TRBV5-6,.,CASSLWPGSRGFDNEQFF,TGTGCCAGCAGCTTGTGGCCGGGGAGCAGGGGCTTCGACAATGAGCAGTTCTTC
TRBJ2-2,.,TRBV5-1,TRBD1,CASRQPGQAGYTGELFF,TGCGCCAGCAGGCAACCGGGACAGGCCGGATACACCGGGGAGCTGTTTTTT
TRBJ2-3,.,TRBV12-3/TRBV12-4,TRBD2,CASSAPGTSADTQYF,TGTGCCAGCAGTGCCCCGGGGACTAGCGCAGATACGCAGTATTTT
TRBJ1-4,many,TRBV7-9,.,CASSATNEKLFF,TGTGCCAGCAGCGCAACTAATGAAAAACTGTTTTTT
TRBJ2-2,few,TRBV9,TRBD2,CASSPRTSGGIGITGELFF,TGTGCCAGCAGCCCCCGGACTAGCGGGGGAATCGGGATCACCGGGGAGCTGTTTTTT
TRBJ2-4,.,TRBV4-1,.,CASSQELSHLNIQYF,TGCGCCAGCAGCCAAGAGTTATCCCACTTAAACATTCAGTACTTC
TRBJ2-2,.,TRBV25-1,TRBD1,CASSEFTGGRTGELFF,TGTGCCAGCAGTGAGTTCACAGGGGGCAGGACCGGGGAGCTGTTTTTT